This T cell receptor (beta chain) was documented in a study of cytomegalovirus exposure and HLA in healthy donors. Study-wide points: Most of the TCR beta V segments (in an earlier analysis) were productive either about 87% or about 30% of the time. TCR beta chain V- and J-gene trimming was linked, in a later analysis, to a missense variant in DCLRE1C.

Concerning this clone itself: Its antigen is not identified.

There are 12 residues in the CDR3. In germline, CDR1 is SEHNR, CDR2 FQNEAQ (reference sequence). Between the trimmed V and J ends, which lost 5 bases and 6 bases, there was a span of 11 bases. Use of 60 Vbeta and 13 Jbeta primers characterized the PCR. Clones were read by immunoSEQ multiplex PCR, and TCRdb kept only the in-frame ones, dropping some. This sample has around 200,000 clones; roughly four fifths occur once, and the top ten carry around 1.7%. The sequenced sample was PBMCs. This clonotype was obtained from a man aged 50-59 years in good health and CMV-seronegative. The chain combines TRBV7-9 with TRBJ2-7, with a weak D call TRBD1 (5 bases). The CDR3 reads CASSQDIVEQYF. In DNA form, the CDR3 reads TGTGCCAGCAGCCAGGACATCGTCGAGCAGTACTTC.